This TCR beta chain appears in the sequencing data of a study of breast tumors, draining lymph nodes, adjacent tissues. Study-wide results and limits: Tumor repertoires ranked between lymph nodes and nontumor tissue in diversity, with V and J gene preferences. The data were judged consistent with most tumor T cells coming from lymph node and expanding in tumor. The lymph node origin of tumor T cells was framed as consistent with a hypothesis, not demonstrated.

Breast cancer patients provided tissue from their axillary draining lymph nodes. TCRdb itself ran the multiplex PCR reads through MiXCR, one entry per CDR3 protein. Among 150,000 to 200,000 distinct CDR3 sequences, 30% to 35% were seen once, and the ten largest hold around 4.1%. Of note for this clonotype: Its cognate antigen is unknown.

Trimming at V came to 8 bases and at J to 8 bases, leaving 9 bases not matched to a gene. Germline V gives CDR1 SQVTM, CDR2 ANQGSEA. The CDR3 has 13 amino acids. Sequencing was performed on axillary lymph node tissue. The receptor was derived from a female donor with breast cancer. Some clones in this sample may be carry-over from other donors' samples. This rearrangement joins TRBV29-1 to TRBJ1-4, with 9 bases that match TRBD1. The CDR3 region has the DNA TGCAGCTTATATACAGGGGGCAGGGAAAAACTGTTTTTT. Amino acids: CSLYTGGREKLFF.